Below are 30 T cell receptor beta chains sequenced from a single sample in a study of neurological immune-mediated disorders. MiXCR, applied by TCRdb to the 5' RACE reads, yields one record per CDR3 protein. The sample has approximately 82,000 distinct CDR3 sequences; 2.6% are singletons. The sequencing input was PBMCs. These receptor sequences come from a woman younger than 45 with multiple sclerosis.

This clonotype was detected many times. The rearrangement joins TRBV10-1 to TRBJ2-1; no definite D call. V lost 0 bases and J lost 3, with 6 bases in between. Per the germline V gene, CDR1 is WNHNN and CDR2 is SYGVQD (reference sequence). The CDR3 loop spans 14 amino acids. The CDR3: CASSESKGYNEQFF. CDR3 DNA: TGCGCCAGCAGTGAGTCAAAGGGCTACAATGAGCAGTTCTTC.

The chain combines TRBV7-9 with TRBJ2-1; 15 bases map to TRBD2. Germline V CDR1 and CDR2: SEHNR, FQNEAQ (reference sequence). Unmatched junction bases numbered 3, after V lost 4 bases and J lost 8 bases. The CDR3 is made up of 15 amino acids. DNA of the CDR3: TGTGCCAGCAGCTCGGGACTAGCGGGAGGTCATGAGCAGTTCTTC. Translation: CASSSGLAGGHEQFF.

This clonotype was observed at least ten times. The chain combines TRBV14 with TRBJ2-2; 7 bases match TRBD1. This CDR3 is 15 amino acids long. The germline V gene has CDR1 SGHDN and CDR2 FVKESK. V shed 1 base and J 5 bases; nucleotides not matched to a gene: 4. The CDR3 DNA reads TGTGCCAGCAGCCAAGGACAGGGTCGGACCGGGGAGCTGTTTTTT. It codes for CASSQGQGRTGELFF.

At least ten counts were recorded for this clonotype. The chain has TRBV5-1 and TRBJ2-1; 7 bases agree with TRBD2. The J segment lost 2 bases and the V segment lost 4 bases, leaving 9 bases of the junction unmatched. In germline, CDR1 is SGHRS, CDR2 YFSETQ. The CDR3 loop spans 16 amino acids. As DNA, the CDR3 is TGCGCCAGCAGCCGCCCAAGCGGGGATCCCTACAATGAGCAGTTCTTC. Its protein product is CASSRPSGDPYNEQFF. Supplemented by reference TRBV5-1 and TRBJ2-1, the full variable domain reads KAGVTQTPRYLIKTRGQQVTLSCSPISGHRSVSWYQQTPGQGLQFLFEYFSETQRNKGNFPGRFSGRQFSNSRSEMNVSTLELGDSALYLCASSRPSGDPYNEQFFGPGTRLTVL.

This clonotype was counted at least ten times. The chain recombines TRBV15 with TRBJ2-1, with 7 bases aligning to TRBD2. V was clipped by 7 bases and J by 1 base; unmatched bases: 13. The CDR3 sequence is 17 residues long. Germline V gene data show CDR1 as LNHNV and CDR2 as YYDKDF (reference sequence). The CDR3 loop is CATTTGGLVGSYNEQFF. The CDR3 coding sequence is TGTGCCACCACTACGGGTGGACTAGTCGGGTCCTACAATGAGCAGTTCTTC.

This clonotype was seen ten or more times. V is TRBV3-1 and J is TRBJ2-7; D is possibly TRBD1 (6 bases). V gave up 5 bases and J gave up 1 base, with 12 bases separating them. Germline values: CDR1 LGHDT, CDR2 YNNKEL (reference sequence). This CDR3 has 14 residues. CDR3 protein: CASSKPGQSYEQYF. Written as DNA, the CDR3 is TGTGCCAGCAGCAAGCCGGGACAATCCTACGAGCAGTACTTC.

This clonotype was seen many times. CDR3 residues: CATSRGRESGRNEQYF. Here the CDR3 DNA reads TGTGCCACCAGCAGGGGACGAGAAAGCGGGAGGAACGAGCAGTACTTC. The genes are TRBV15 and TRBJ2-7; TRBD2 matches 9 bases. The CDR3 sequence is 16 residues long. CDR1 and CDR2 from the germline V gene are LNHNV and YYDKDF (reference sequence). V gave up 3 bases and J gave up 5 bases; unmatched junction bases: 11.

This clonotype was seen ten or more times. This rearrangement joins TRBV29-1 to TRBJ2-5; no definite D call. The CDR3 covers 12 residues. Germline V gene lookup returns CDR1 SQVTM and CDR2 ANQGSEA. V lost 5 bases, J lost 3 bases, and 10 bases lay in between. The CDR3 spells CSVLGREETQYF. CDR3 sequence (DNA): TGCAGCGTTCTAGGCCGGGAAGAGACCCAGTACTTC.

Ten or more counts support this clonotype. The rearrangement links TRBV7-6 to TRBJ2-3, with 12 bases lining up with TRBD2. J was trimmed by 1 base and V by 5 bases; bases with no gene match: 4. This CDR3 region has 16 residues. Germline CDR1 SGHVS, CDR2 FNYEAQ. The CDR3 protein is CASSPRLAGGTDTQYF. The CDR3 nucleotides are TGTGCCAGCAGCCCTCGACTAGCGGGAGGCACAGATACGCAGTATTTT.

This clonotype was detected ten times or more. The chain links TRBV7-2 to TRBJ2-1; TRBD2 matches at 10 bases. Germline loops: CDR1 SGHTA, CDR2 FQGNSA. The V gene end was trimmed by 5 bases and the J gene end by 5 bases; junction bases not matched to a gene: 12. There are 17 residues in the CDR3. CDR3: CASSPWGTSGTNNEQFF. In DNA form, the CDR3 reads TGTGCCAGCAGCCCATGGGGCACTAGCGGGACCAACAATGAGCAGTTCTTC.

At least ten counts were recorded for this clonotype. The V gene is TRBV5-1, the J gene TRBJ2-2; the D is unclear. Germline lookup yields CDR1 SGHRS and CDR2 YFSETQ. V gave up 0 bases and J gave up 5 bases, with 5 bases separating them. This CDR3 is 13 amino acids long. The CDR3 here is CASSLDGTGELFF. CDR3 DNA sequence: TGCGCCAGCAGCTTGGATGGGACCGGGGAGCTGTTTTTT.

This clonotype has at least ten counts. The chain recombines TRBV20-1 with TRBJ1-1; the match to TRBD1 covers 10 bases. Germline V CDR1 and CDR2: DFQATT, SNEGSKA (reference sequence). Germline trimming cut 1 base from V and 6 bases from J; bases unmatched to any gene: 8. The CDR3 length is 15 residues. CDR3 protein: CSARGTGGGSAEAFF. CDR3 DNA sequence: TGCAGTGCTAGAGGGACAGGGGGAGGGAGCGCTGAAGCTTTCTTT.

This clonotype was picked up many times. V is TRBV27 and J is TRBJ2-5, with unresolved D. The CDR3 is 15 residues long. Trimming shortened V by 3 bases and J by 1 base, and 12 bases separated the two germline ends. The germline V gene has CDR1 MNHEY and CDR2 SMNVEV (reference sequence). CDR3 nucleotide sequence: TGTGCCAGCAGTTTTTCGGTCGAGGTCCAAGAGACCCAGTACTTC. This translates into CASSFSVEVQETQYF.

The sample holds many counts of this clonotype. The gene calls are TRBV20-1 and TRBJ2-5, with a tentative D call TRBD1 (5 bases). Germline lookup yields CDR1 DFQATT and CDR2 SNEGSKA (reference sequence). V was clipped by 0 bases and J by 5 bases, with 13 bases between them. This CDR3 is 14 amino acids long. The CDR3 DNA reads TGCAGTGCTAGAGAGACCAGGGTTTTGGAGACCCAGTACTTC. This sequence encodes CSARETRVLETQYF.

This clonotype was observed many times. The chain carries TRBV7-8 and TRBJ2-3; 7 bases agree with TRBD2. The trim removed 4 bases at V and 4 bases at J, leaving 5 bases unmatched. The CDR3 is 14 residues long. CDR1 and CDR2 from the germline V gene are SGHVS and FQNEAQ. The CDR3 sequence is CASSSASGSDTQYF. For the CDR3, the DNA is TGTGCCAGCAGCTCGGCTAGCGGCTCAGATACGCAGTATTTT. The variable domain in full, completed from reference TRBV7-8 and TRBJ2-3, reads GAGVSQSPRYKVAKRGQDVALRCDPISGHVSLFWYQQALGQGPEFLTYFQNEAQLDKSGLPSDRFFAERPEGSVSTLKIQRTQQEDSAVYLCASSSASGSDTQYFGPGTRLTVL.

This clonotype was observed at least ten times. This chain uses TRBV12-3 or TRBV12-4 with TRBJ1-5; D is ambiguous. Trimming took off 3 bases at V and 5 bases at J, with 8 bases between the two ends. CDR3 length: 13 residues. CDR3: CASSLVLDQPQHF. Here the CDR3 DNA reads TGTGCCAGCAGTTTGGTGTTAGATCAGCCCCAGCATTTT.

This clonotype was detected ten times or more. The rearrangement uses TRBV7-2 and TRBJ2-7, with 14 bases aligning to TRBD2. With V trimmed by 4 bases and J by 6 bases, 5 bases remained unmatched. Germline V lookup: CDR1 SGHTA, CDR2 FQGNSA. CDR3 length: 15 amino acids. DNA of the CDR3: TGTGCCAGCAGCTCAGGGACTAGCGGGAGTCGCGAGCAGTACTTC. Translated, it gives CASSSGTSGSREQYF.

In its sample, this clonotype was seen many times. CDR3 sequence: CASSLSGSTTNEKLFF. The CDR3 nucleotides read TGCGCCAGCAGCTTGAGTGGCAGCACAACTAATGAAAAACTGTTTTTT. The rearrangement joins TRBV5-1 to TRBJ1-4, with D hard to call. The CDR3 loop spans 16 amino acids. Germline V CDR1 and CDR2: SGHRS, YFSETQ. V was shortened by 1 base and J by 0 bases, with 10 bases between the two germline ends. The complete variable domain, with remaining parts taken from reference TRBV5-1 and TRBJ1-4, reads KAGVTQTPRYLIKTRGQQVTLSCSPISGHRSVSWYQQTPGQGLQFLFEYFSETQRNKGNFPGRFSGRQFSNSRSEMNVSTLELGDSALYLCASSLSGSTTNEKLFFGSGTQLSVL.

This clonotype was recorded a few times. The genes are TRBV4-3 and TRBJ1-1; no clear D gene. Trimming shortened V by 0 bases and J by 0 bases, and 2 bases separated the two germline ends. Germline V gene data show CDR1 as LGHNA and CDR2 as YSLEER. CDR3 length: 13 residues. CDR3 sequence (DNA): TGCGCCAGCAGCCAAGACCTGAACACTGAAGCTTTCTTT. It codes for CASSQDLNTEAFF.

At least ten counts were recorded for this clonotype. The V call is TRBV20-1, the J call TRBJ2-1; 8 bases agree with TRBD2. Germline values: CDR1 DFQATT, CDR2 SNEGSKA (reference sequence). Unmatched junction bases numbered 10, after V lost 6 bases and J lost 9 bases. The CDR3 consists of 13 residues. The chain's CDR3 is CSAQRERLGEQFF. The DNA for the CDR3 is TGCAGTGCCCAGCGGGAGAGGTTGGGTGAGCAGTTCTTC.

This clonotype showed up many times. The V call is TRBV20-1, the J call TRBJ2-5; TRBD2 might be the D (6 bases). Between the trimmed V and J ends, which lost 5 bases and 2 bases, there was a span of 9 bases. There are 12 residues in the CDR3. Per the germline V gene, CDR1 is DFQATT and CDR2 is SNEGSKA (reference sequence). The CDR3 spells CSAPRGQETQYF. The CDR3 DNA reads TGCAGTGCTCCCCGGGGGCAAGAGACCCAGTACTTC.

This clonotype came up many times. This chain connects TRBV7-8 to TRBJ1-1; D remains unclear. V was trimmed by 5 bases and J by 3 bases, leaving 7 bases between them. The CDR3 spans 12 residues. The germline V gene encodes CDR1 SGHVS and CDR2 FQNEAQ. The CDR3 loop reads CASSLPDTEAFF. The CDR3 DNA reads TGTGCCAGCAGCCTACCGGACACTGAAGCTTTCTTT. Variable domain in full (rest from reference TRBV7-8 and TRBJ1-1): GAGVSQSPRYKVAKRGQDVALRCDPISGHVSLFWYQQALGQGPEFLTYFQNEAQLDKSGLPSDRFFAERPEGSVSTLKIQRTQQEDSAVYLCASSLPDTEAFFGQGTRLTVV.

This clonotype was recorded at least ten times. This rearrangement joins TRBV27 to TRBJ1-5; D possibly corresponds to TRBD1 (6 bases). This CDR3 comprises 13 residues. Germline CDR1 is MNHEY and CDR2 is SMNVEV (reference sequence). V dropped 4 bases and J dropped 7 bases, with 11 bases sitting between them. CDR3 in amino acids: CASSSMTGQPQHF. The CDR3 DNA sequence: TGTGCCAGCAGTTCCATGACAGGCCAGCCCCAGCATTTT.

This clonotype was counted at least ten times. V usage is TRBV28 and J usage is TRBJ2-3, with 10 bases that match TRBD1. This CDR3 region has 15 residues. With 5 bases clipped from V and 7 bases from J, the junction kept 9 bases outside the gene matches. From germline, CDR1 is MDHEN and CDR2 SYDVKM. The DNA for the CDR3 is TGTGCCAGCAGTCCTGGGACAGGGGTTTTGTATACGCAGTATTTT. This sequence encodes CASSPGTGVLYTQYF.

This clonotype was found many times. The chain carries TRBV5-1 and TRBJ2-1, with D maybe TRBD2 (5 bases). Germline CDR1 and CDR2: SGHRS and YFSETQ. Deletions cut 4 bases from V and 7 bases from J, with 15 bases between. The CDR3 loop spans 14 amino acids. CDR3 DNA sequence: TGCGCCAGCAGCCGAGGCGTCCCGGGGAATGAGCAGTTCTTC. Its translation: CASSRGVPGNEQFF. Full variable domain (remainder filled in from reference TRBV5-1 and TRBJ2-1): KAGVTQTPRYLIKTRGQQVTLSCSPISGHRSVSWYQQTPGQGLQFLFEYFSETQRNKGNFPGRFSGRQFSNSRSEMNVSTLELGDSALYLCASSRGVPGNEQFFGPGTRLTVL.

This clonotype was picked up a small number of times. J is TRBJ2-1 and V is TRBV11-2; 11 positions agree with TRBD2. The CDR3 has 16 residues. The germline V gene has CDR1 SGHAT and CDR2 FQNNGV. The V gene end was trimmed by 4 bases and the J gene end by 6 bases; junction bases not matched to a gene: 8. This CDR3 is CASSSGLAARFNEQFF. CDR3 bases: TGTGCCAGCAGCTCGGGACTAGCGGCCCGATTCAATGAGCAGTTCTTC. Filled out from reference TRBV11-2 and TRBJ2-1, the complete variable domain reads EAGVAQSPRYKIIEKRQSVAFWCNPISGHATLYWYQQILGQGPKLLIQFQNNGVVDDSQLPKDRFSAERLKGVDSTLKIQPAKLEDSAVYLCASSSGLAARFNEQFFGPGTRLTVL.

The V call is TRBV19, the J call TRBJ1-6, with TRBD1 matching 8 bases. Trimming took 5 bases from V and 2 from J; bases not matched to a gene: 11. CDR1 LNHDA and CDR2 SQIVND come from the germline V gene (reference sequence). The CDR3 has 18 residues. The CDR3 sequence is CASSPSRQGNTYNSPLHF. In DNA, the CDR3 is TGTGCCAGTAGTCCCTCGAGACAGGGGAACACCTATAATTCACCCCTCCACTTT.

About this clonotype: A much more abundant neighbour one base away suggests this may be a read error. CDR3 DNA: TGTGCCAGCAGCTTAGGCCTAGCGGAGAACCAGTACTTC. Translating it yields CASSLGLAENQYF. The chain couples TRBV7-2 to TRBJ2-5; 7 nucleotides align to TRBD2. This CDR3 is 13 amino acids long. The germline gives CDR1 SGHTA, CDR2 FQGNSA.

Many counts were recorded for this clonotype. This sequence joins TRBV3-1 and TRBJ2-7; D is uncertain. Per germline, CDR1 LGHDT and CDR2 YNNKEL (reference sequence). This CDR3 has 14 amino acids. With 4 bases removed from V and 2 bases from J, the gap between germline ends came to 12 bases. The CDR3 nucleotides read TGTGCCAGCAGCCGAGGTGACGGAACCTACGAGCAGTACTTC. Protein sequence: CASSRGDGTYEQYF.

This clonotype appeared many times. The genes are TRBV12-3 or TRBV12-4 and TRBJ1-5; the D is unclear. Trimming removed 2 bases at V and 6 bases at J, with 8 bases between. The CDR3 extends over 13 amino acids. The CDR3 DNA sequence: TGTGCCAGCAGTTTATCTAGCGGTCAGCCCCAGCATTTT. Encoded protein: CASSLSSGQPQHF.